This T cell receptor (beta chain) was obtained from a study of technical replicates of blood from several donors. Germline assignment: CDR1 SGHDN and CDR2 FVKESK. The V end lost 4 bases, the J end lost 3 bases, and 13 bases lay between the germline ends. There are 14 residues in the CDR3. TCRdb's table, derived via immunoSEQ multiplex PCR, lists solely in-frame clones and lacks some. The sample consists of some 80,000 clones, around 94% of them appearing once. The specimen sequenced was T cells isolated from PBMCs. The chain has TRBV14 and TRBJ2-7; D is ambiguous. This TCR was sampled from a human donor in good health. The CDR3 loop is CASSRTGLVYEQYF. As DNA, the CDR3 is TGTGCCAGCAGCCGCACGGGTCTTGTCTACGAGCAGTACTTC.